This is a list of T cell receptor beta chains from one sample in a study of control samples from healthy donors and cancer patients. Some clones are missing from TCRdb's copy, which holds only in-frame ones; the method was immunoSEQ multiplex PCR. The table lists 130,000 or so clones, nearly 90% of them singletons. The material sequenced was blood. These receptors were taken from a man aged 50-59 years in good health. Both conserved end residues are part of each CDR3. D genes are given only for firm matches. Clone size is shown for a subset of rows, as once, few, many or a class of expanded clone.

v_gene	d_gene	j_gene	abundance	CDR3aa	CDR3nt
TRBV7-9	-	TRBJ2-2	-	CASSPPWTTGELFF	TGTGCCAGCAGCCCACCGTGGACCACCGGGGAGCTGTTTTTT
TRBV10-3	TRBD1	TRBJ2-7	-	CAIRGQSSSYEQYF	TGTGCCATCAGGGGACAGAGCTCTTCCTACGAGCAGTACTTC
TRBV2	TRBD1	TRBJ2-1	-	CASRGQGEVNEQFF	TGTGCCAGCAGGGGACAGGGGGAGGTCAATGAGCAGTTCTTC
TRBV4-2	-	TRBJ1-2	-	CASSRPDSVGYTF	TGTGCCAGCAGCCGGCCGGACAGTGTAGGCTACACCTTC
TRBV11-2	-	TRBJ1-4	-	CASSLDRAREKLFF	TGTGCCAGCAGCTTAGATCGGGCCCGGGAAAAACTGTTTTTT
TRBV7-3	-	TRBJ1-6	-	CASSGGAGSYSPLHF	TGTGCCAGCAGCGGGGGGGCAGGATCCTATTCACCCCTCCACTTT
TRBV13	-	TRBJ2-3	-	CASSPNRATQYF	TGTGCCAGCAGCCCGAATCGTGCTACGCAGTATTTT
TRBV29-1	TRBD1	TRBJ2-3	once	CSANQDRGLSTQYF	TGCAGCGCCAACCAGGACAGGGGGCTAAGTACGCAGTATTTT
TRBV10-3	-	TRBJ2-2	once	CAIRDRVAGELFF	TGTGCCATCAGAGACCGAGTTGCCGGGGAGCTGTTTTTT
TRBV6-5	-	TRBJ1-6	few	CATCSRVNSPLHF	TGTGCCACCTGCTCCCGGGTGAATTCACCCCTCCACTTT
TRBV28	-	TRBJ2-7	-	CASSLPPGGYEQYF	TGTGCCAGCAGTTTACCCCCTGGAGGCTACGAGCAGTACTTC
TRBV6-2/TRBV6-3	TRBD1	TRBJ1-4	-	CASSYPTGQGSYIHEKLFF	TGTGCCAGCAGTTACCCGACGGGACAGGGATCGTATATCCATGAAAAACTGTTTTTT
TRBV7-7	-	TRBJ1-2	once	CASSLVGLPMGYTF	TGTGCTAGCAGCTTAGTGGGGTTACCTATGGGCTACACCTTC
TRBV28	-	TRBJ1-5	-	CASSLGFGAGGQPQHF	TGTGCCAGCAGTTTAGGGTTTGGGGCAGGAGGTCAGCCCCAGCATTTT
TRBV11-1	TRBD1	TRBJ2-7	-	CASSPDRGPHEQYF	TGTGCCAGCAGCCCTGACAGGGGGCCCCACGAGCAGTACTTC
TRBV9	TRBD1	TRBJ1-2	-	CASSEDRVSYGYTF	TGTGCCAGCAGCGAGGACAGGGTATCTTATGGCTACACCTTC
TRBV3-1/TRBV3-2	-	TRBJ2-3	-	CASSQENTDTQYF	TGTGCCAGCAGCCAAGAGAACACAGATACGCAGTATTTT
TRBV29-1	TRBD2	TRBJ2-5	-	CSVVVAGGWETQYF	TGCAGCGTCGTCGTAGCGGGCGGGTGGGAGACCCAGTACTTC
TRBV5-4	TRBD1	TRBJ2-1	-	CASLRDSRYNEQFF	TGTGCCAGCCTCCGGGACAGCCGGTACAATGAGCAGTTCTTC
TRBV6-6	-	TRBJ2-1	-	CASRKGTAREYNEQFF	TGTGCCAGCAGAAAGGGGACCGCGAGAGAGTACAATGAGCAGTTCTTC
TRBV29-1	TRBD1	TRBJ1-2	-	CSVVFQGASGYTF	TGCAGCGTGGTTTTCCAGGGGGCGAGTGGCTACACCTTC
TRBV7-2	TRBD1	TRBJ1-4	-	CASRRDSTVWGEKLFF	TGTGCCAGCAGACGGGACAGTACGGTTTGGGGTGAAAAACTGTTTTTT
TRBV5-4	TRBD1	TRBJ2-2	-	CASKDQGVTGELFF	TGTGCCAGCAAAGACCAGGGGGTCACCGGGGAGCTGTTTTTT
TRBV4-1	-	TRBJ2-5	-	CASSQWHQETQYF	TGCGCCAGCAGCCAGTGGCACCAAGAGACCCAGTACTTC
TRBV9	TRBD1	TRBJ1-3	-	CASSAQGGGFGNTIYF	TGTGCCAGCAGCGCCCAGGGGGGAGGTTTTGGAAACACCATATATTTT
TRBV7-8	-	TRBJ2-3	-	CASSLGTANTQYF	TGTGCCAGCAGCTTAGGGACGGCAAATACGCAGTATTTT
TRBV11-2	-	TRBJ1-2	-	CASSALGAAEEGYTF	TGTGCCAGCAGCGCCCTCGGTGCGGCAGAAGAAGGCTACACCTTC
TRBV19	-	TRBJ2-7	-	CASSQGSSYEQYF	TGTGCCAGTAGTCAGGGGAGCTCCTACGAGCAGTACTTC
TRBV10-3	TRBD2	TRBJ2-7	-	CATQGLANSYEQYF	TGTGCCACTCAAGGACTAGCGAACTCCTACGAGCAGTACTTC
TRBV5-1	TRBD1	TRBJ1-2	-	CASRITGTGGNYGYTF	TGCGCCAGCAGGATCACCGGGACAGGGGGAAACTATGGCTACACCTTC
TRBV7-8	-	TRBJ2-5	-	CASSADPGFGLQETQYF	TGTGCCAGCAGCGCCGACCCCGGGTTCGGACTACAAGAGACCCAGTACTTC
TRBV28	TRBD1	TRBJ2-6	-	CASSLVQGTGANVLTF	TGTGCCAGCAGTTTAGTACAGGGGACCGGGGCCAACGTCCTGACTTTC
TRBV30	-	TRBJ1-5	-	CAWSADPGGSLQPQHF	TGTGCCTGGAGTGCAGACCCAGGAGGCTCTCTGCAGCCCCAGCATTTT
TRBV11-2	-	TRBJ1-2	-	CASSFYESRSWDYGYTF	TGTGCCAGCAGCTTCTATGAGTCCAGGTCCTGGGACTATGGCTACACCTTC
TRBV18	-	TRBJ2-7	-	CASSLTAAYEQYF	TGTGCCAGCTCCCTCACGGCCGCCTACGAGCAGTACTTC
TRBV28	-	TRBJ1-2	-	CASSFQGAYGYTF	TGTGCCAGCAGTTTTCAGGGCGCCTATGGCTACACCTTC
TRBV2	-	TRBJ2-1	few	CASSRGLGIEQFF	TGTGCCAGCAGTCGGGGGTTGGGGATTGAGCAGTTCTTC
TRBV5-1	-	TRBJ2-2	-	CASSLRGGETGELFF	TGCGCCAGCAGCTTGCGAGGAGGGGAAACCGGGGAGCTGTTTTTT
TRBV2	-	TRBJ1-5	-	CASRATEVKPQHF	TGTGCCAGCAGAGCGACAGAAGTCAAGCCCCAGCATTTT
TRBV2	-	TRBJ1-6	-	CATQGGLAAGISPLHF	TGTGCCACCCAAGGGGGGTTAGCGGCAGGGATTTCACCCCTCCACTTT
TRBV4-1	-	TRBJ2-7	few	CASSQDGAGWKLGQYF	TGCGCCAGCAGCCAAGATGGGGCCGGCTGGAAGCTGGGGCAGTACTTC
TRBV28	TRBD1	TRBJ2-2	-	CASSWGIGTGANTGELFF	TGTGCCAGCAGTTGGGGTATTGGGACAGGAGCGAACACCGGGGAGCTGTTTTTT
TRBV5-1	-	TRBJ2-1	-	CASSPSRDLGSEQFF	TGCGCCAGCAGCCCTTCCCGGGACTTGGGCTCTGAGCAGTTCTTC
TRBV18	-	TRBJ2-7	once	CASSPAGPYEQYF	TGTGCCAGCTCACCAGCAGGGCCCTACGAGCAGTACTTC
TRBV19	-	TRBJ1-4	-	CASSVRGREKLFF	TGTGCCAGTAGCGTCCGGGGGAGGGAAAAACTGTTTTTT
TRBV2	TRBD1	TRBJ1-2	few	CASRRGTGVYGYTF	TGTGCCAGCAGGAGGGGGACAGGGGTTTATGGCTACACCTTC
TRBV28	-	TRBJ1-5	-	CASSFRVWNQPQHF	TGTGCCAGCAGTTTCAGGGTTTGGAATCAGCCCCAGCATTTT
TRBV30	-	TRBJ1-1	-	CAWGQMNTEAFF	TGTGCCTGGGGACAAATGAACACTGAAGCTTTCTTT
TRBV7-5	-	TRBJ2-5	-	CVRSTIGTSSNQETQYF	TGTGTCAGAAGCACGATTGGGACTAGCAGCAACCAAGAGACCCAGTACTTC
TRBV6-1	-	TRBJ1-1	-	CASSEGRNTEAFF	TGTGCCAGCAGTGAAGGCCGGAACACTGAAGCTTTCTTT
TRBV9	TRBD1	TRBJ2-1	-	CASSVEGTGIDNEQFF	TGTGCCAGCAGCGTAGAGGGGACAGGGATCGACAATGAGCAGTTCTTC
TRBV9	-	TRBJ1-5	-	CASSKEQGNQPQHF	TGTGCCAGCAGCAAGGAACAGGGTAATCAGCCCCAGCATTTT
TRBV4-1	-	TRBJ2-7	-	CASSHTGNYEQYF	TGCGCCAGCAGCCACACAGGGAATTACGAGCAGTACTTC
TRBV27	TRBD1	TRBJ1-2	-	CASSFGDRTTYGYTF	TGTGCCAGCAGTTTCGGGGACAGGACTACTTATGGCTACACCTTC
TRBV3-1/TRBV3-2	-	TRBJ2-5	-	CASSRGARETQYF	TGTGCCAGCAGCCGGGGGGCACGGGAGACCCAGTACTTC
TRBV10-3	TRBD1	TRBJ1-1	-	CATGTGILTEAFF	TGTGCCACCGGGACAGGGATCTTAACTGAAGCTTTCTTT
TRBV10-3	-	TRBJ2-7	-	CAISEGQAFSYEQYF	TGTGCCATCAGTGAAGGGCAGGCGTTCTCCTACGAGCAGTACTTC
TRBV5-4	-	TRBJ1-3	-	CASSSGLTSGNTIYF	TGTGCCAGCAGCTCCGGATTAACCTCTGGAAACACCATATATTTT
TRBV28	TRBD2	TRBJ2-7	-	CASRGTSGGYEQYF	TGTGCCAGCAGGGGGACTAGCGGGGGATACGAGCAGTACTTC